The clone carrying this T cell receptor (beta chain) was counted between two and nine times. This entry is derived from a study of T-cell reconstitution after alpha-beta-depleted transplantation in children. Unique molecular identifiers were incorporated during preparation of the TCRbeta library. One entry per CDR3 protein, called by TCRdb with MiXCR from the PCR reads. The table has roughly 790,000 distinct CDR3 sequences, 16% seen once; the top ten hold 5%. Trimming took off 1 base at V and 2 bases at J, with 13 bases between the two ends. Germline-derived CDR1 and CDR2 are SGHDT and YYEEEE. The CDR3 sequence is 16 residues long.

The sample here was PBMCs, mostly from graft donor cells, taken 360 days after TCRalphabeta/CD19-depleted stem cell transplant. The TCR sequence derives from a male patient under 18 who had a stem cell transplant for acute lymphoblastic leukemia, so the T cells may come from the graft donor. This chain uses TRBV5-6 with TRBJ2-1, with D possibly matching TRBD2 (6 bases). CDR3 sequence reads: CASSLLTGETYNEQFF. In nucleotides, the CDR3 is TGTGCCAGCAGCTTGCTGACGGGAGAAACCTACAATGAGCAGTTCTTC.